This T cell receptor (beta chain) derives from a study of a mutant IDH1 vaccine in newly diagnosed glioma (dated by TCRdb to about 2021). In the study overall: Patients were given eight vaccinations, in weeks 1, 3, 5, 7, 11, 15, 19 and 23, which matched visits V03 through V10. Vaccination began 4-6 weeks after radiotherapy alone, or alongside temozolomide cycles in the chemotherapy-containing groups. Of the roughly 34 treated patients, approximately 62% were male and approximately 40% were female, and a mean age of roughly 41 years was recorded. Before enrollment, most patients had been given radiochemotherapy with temozolomide as standard therapy, while the rest had received either radiotherapy alone or temozolomide alone. Peripheral blood samples were drawn at six visits, namely V03 (baseline), V05, V07, V10, V12 and V13. Longitudinal TCRB deep sequencing was done for some 25 treated patients, wherever samples were available for exploratory analyses.

The time point label, as the study defines it: week 11, during vaccination. Every vaccine dose consisted of 300 ug of a 20-mer mutant IDH1 peptide in Montanide, administered subcutaneously together with topical imiquimod. Donors had newly diagnosed WHO grade 3 or 4 IDH1-mutant astrocytomas with loss of nuclear ATRX. The samples were drawn from NOA16, a multicentre, single-arm, open-label phase I trial in Germany that tested a mutant IDH1 peptide vaccine in humans for the first time. Genomic DNA for TCRB sequencing was extracted from EDTA blood using the DNeasy Blood and Tissue Kit. The library relied on the immunoSEQ multiplex PCR assay. The hsTCRB Kit was used according to the manufacturer's protocol to amplify rearranged TCR beta chain sequences. TCRB libraries were sequenced on an Illumina MiSeq. As for the original processing: The kit vendor's proprietary platform handled demultiplexing, trimming and gene mapping. TCRdb stores this immuneACCESS table with in-frame sequences only. Part of the clones is absent; in the studies checked, under half of the shortfall reflects unresolved V genes, and no reason is known for the rest. V, J and clone size derive from that table, while D and trimming were established from the DNA sequence. For this sample there are roughly 120,000 clones; about 90% appear just once. 0.5% to 0.65% of the sample is taken by the ten largest.

The junction shows trimming of 3 bases on V and 3 bases on J, plus 12 bases between the germline ends. In the germline V gene (reference sequence), CDR1 corresponds to LNHDA and CDR2 to SQIVND. The CDR3 contains 14 residues, cysteine and phenylalanine counted. Of the read, only the CDR3 DNA is kept; its 42 bases are in frame from base 1. The paper's findings and limits, for the study overall: It was noted by the authors that analyses of patient blood samples could not be reproduced owing to sample limitations. Availability determined which PBMC samples were chosen for TCRB deep sequencing. Pseudoprogression seemed to be unrelated to changes in the top peripheral T cell clonotypes found by TCRB sequencing. Immune responses induced by the vaccine were seen in around 94% of patients across multiple MHC alleles.

As to this clone: The antigen it recognizes is unknown. Base-call qualities are not available, and no considerably larger clone is one nucleotide away.

The clonotype originates from a woman aged 45-65 years with glioma. The chain couples TRBV19 to TRBJ2-7, and perhaps TRBD2 as D gene, on 6 matching bases. This specimen was PBMCs, taken from a glioma patient whose treatment included an IDH1 peptide vaccine. The encoded CDR3 is CASSIGGINYEQYF. At the DNA level, the sequence is TGTGCCAGTAGTATCGGCGGGATCAACTACGAGCAGTACTTC.